This T cell receptor (beta chain) was documented in a study of early T cells in non-severe SARS-CoV-2 infection. About the research overall: Sequenced bulk RNA came from whole blood that was unsorted, and chains were unpaired.

CDR1 is SGHTA and CDR2 is FQGNSA in the germline V gene. With 7 bases clipped from V and 2 bases from J, the junction kept 11 bases outside the gene matches. The CDR3 extends over 17 amino acids. The TCR library protocol attached unique molecular identifiers to the individual cDNA molecules. TCRdb ran MiXCR on the 5' RACE reads and lists one entry per CDR3 protein. The sample records approximately 38,000 distinct CDR3 sequences, 4.1% being singletons. This clonotype was counted ten times or more. The sequenced material came from whole blood. The TCR originated in an adult who was a healthcare worker with PCR-confirmed SARS-CoV-2 infection or an uninfected control (not recorded which). The chain is built from TRBV7-2 and TRBJ2-5; 12 bases line up with TRBD2. The CDR3 sequence: CASILTSGGSKQETQYF. The CDR3 DNA sequence: TGTGCCAGCATCCTGACTAGCGGGGGATCCAAACAAGAGACCCAGTACTTC.